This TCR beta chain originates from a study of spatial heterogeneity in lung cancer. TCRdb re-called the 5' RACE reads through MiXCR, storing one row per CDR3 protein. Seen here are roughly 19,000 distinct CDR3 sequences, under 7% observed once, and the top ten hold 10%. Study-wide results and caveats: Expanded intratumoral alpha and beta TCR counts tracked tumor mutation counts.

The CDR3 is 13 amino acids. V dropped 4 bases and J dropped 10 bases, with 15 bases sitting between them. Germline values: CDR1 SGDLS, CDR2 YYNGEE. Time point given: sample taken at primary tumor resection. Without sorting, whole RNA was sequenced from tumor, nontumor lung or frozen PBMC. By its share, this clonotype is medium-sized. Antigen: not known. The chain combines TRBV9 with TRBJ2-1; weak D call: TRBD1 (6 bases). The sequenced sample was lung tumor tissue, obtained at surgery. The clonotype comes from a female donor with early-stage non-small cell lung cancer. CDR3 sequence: CASSPRPGAEQFF. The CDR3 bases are TGTGCCAGCAGCCCACGGCCAGGGGCCGAGCAGTTCTTC.